This T cell receptor (beta chain) emerged from a study of T cell repertoires in cytomegalovirus infection. Overall study context: Both recently identified HLA-C-restricted and well-studied HLA-B-restricted CMV epitopes were used in the study.

Study results and limitations: HLA-C-restricted CMV clonotypes gave the most frequent clonotype in two of eight donors. The study identified carriers of CMV plus the relevant HLA from cumulative public TCR beta family frequency.

CDR1 and CDR2 (germline): LGHNT, FRNRAP. The ends were cut back, 7 bases at V and 6 bases at J, with 15 bases in the middle. The CDR3 length is 13 residues. Regarding this clonotype: Antigen specificity is unknown.

One entry per CDR3 protein results from TCRdb running MiXCR on the reads. Of about half a million distinct CDR3 sequences listed, around 30% were seen once; the top ten hold under 20%. The TCR was taken from a human donor in good health (CMV status not recorded). Some clones in this sample may be carry-over from other donors' samples. The sequences come from cultured PBMCs, collected from culture after CMV antigen stimulation. The gene calls are TRBV12-5 and TRBJ1-2; possible D gene TRBD1, 5 bases. CDR3: CASAPWEGNGYTF. The DNA of the CDR3 is TGTGCTAGTGCCCCTTGGGAGGGGAATGGCTACACCTTC.